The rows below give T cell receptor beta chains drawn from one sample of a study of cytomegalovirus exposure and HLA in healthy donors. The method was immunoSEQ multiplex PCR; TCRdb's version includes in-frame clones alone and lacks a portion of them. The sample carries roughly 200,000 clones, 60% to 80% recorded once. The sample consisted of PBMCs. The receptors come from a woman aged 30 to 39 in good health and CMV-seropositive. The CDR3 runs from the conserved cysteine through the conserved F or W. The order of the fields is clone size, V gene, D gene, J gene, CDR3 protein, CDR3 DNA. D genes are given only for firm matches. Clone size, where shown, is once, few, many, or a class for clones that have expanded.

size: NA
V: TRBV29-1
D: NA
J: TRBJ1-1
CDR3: CSVRHGLRTEAFF
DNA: TGCAGCGTTCGACATGGCCTTCGGACTGAAGCTTTCTTT

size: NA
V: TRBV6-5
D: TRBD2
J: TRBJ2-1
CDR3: CASSLSGSVYNEQFF
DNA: TGTGCCAGCAGTTTAAGCGGGAGCGTCTACAATGAGCAGTTCTTC

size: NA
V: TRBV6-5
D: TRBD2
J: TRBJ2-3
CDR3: CASRGMGGVGDTQYF
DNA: TGTGCCAGCAGGGGCATGGGAGGGGTAGGAGATACGCAGTATTTT

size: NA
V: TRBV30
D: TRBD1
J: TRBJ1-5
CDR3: CAWSRLGQGYQPQHF
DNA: TGTGCCTGGAGCCGCCTAGGACAGGGATATCAGCCCCAGCATTTT

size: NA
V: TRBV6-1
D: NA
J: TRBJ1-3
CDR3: CASSEDHQGKGGNTIYF
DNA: TGTGCCAGCAGTGAAGACCACCAAGGGAAGGGGGGAAACACCATATATTTT

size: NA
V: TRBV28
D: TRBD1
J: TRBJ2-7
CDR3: CASSGQVSYEQYF
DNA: TGTGCCAGCAGTGGACAGGTCTCCTACGAGCAGTACTTC

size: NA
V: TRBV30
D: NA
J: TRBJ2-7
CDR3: CAWSAGQPYEQYF
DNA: TGTGCCTGGAGTGCGGGACAACCCTACGAGCAGTACTTC

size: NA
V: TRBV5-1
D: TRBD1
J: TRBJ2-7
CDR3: CASSGQGPYEQYF
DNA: TGCGCCAGCAGTGGACAGGGACCCTACGAGCAGTACTTC

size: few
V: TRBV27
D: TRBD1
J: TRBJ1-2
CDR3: CASSLSWGQGLGGYTF
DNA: TGTGCCAGCAGTTTATCGTGGGGACAGGGGCTAGGAGGCTACACCTTC

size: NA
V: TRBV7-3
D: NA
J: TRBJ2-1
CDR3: CASSFTQDEQFF
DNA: TGTGCCAGCAGCTTTACACAGGATGAGCAGTTCTTC

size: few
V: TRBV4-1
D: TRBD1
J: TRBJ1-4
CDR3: CASSRDRGRANEKLFF
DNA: TGCGCCAGCAGCAGGGACAGGGGGCGGGCTAATGAAAAACTGTTTTTT

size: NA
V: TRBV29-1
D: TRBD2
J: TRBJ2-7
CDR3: CSVALADHYEQYF
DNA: TGCAGCGTTGCCCTAGCGGACCACTACGAGCAGTACTTC

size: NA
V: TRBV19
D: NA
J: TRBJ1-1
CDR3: CASSTSRGRGTEAFF
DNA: TGTGCCAGTAGTACCTCTCGCGGTCGGGGCACTGAAGCTTTCTTT

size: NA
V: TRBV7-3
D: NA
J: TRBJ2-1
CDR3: CASSLDGSPYNEQFF
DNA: TGTGCCAGCAGCTTGGACGGGAGTCCCTACAATGAGCAGTTCTTC

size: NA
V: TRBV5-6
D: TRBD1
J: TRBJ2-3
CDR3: CATRGQGSTDTQYF
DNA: TGTGCCACCCGGGGACAGGGGTCCACAGATACGCAGTATTTT

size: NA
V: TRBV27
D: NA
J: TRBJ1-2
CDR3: CASSHLSTASYGYTF
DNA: TGTGCCAGCAGCCACCTCTCGACAGCCTCCTATGGCTACACCTTC

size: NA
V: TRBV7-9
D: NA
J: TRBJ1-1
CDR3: CASSFSREAEAFF
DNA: TGTGCCAGCAGCTTCTCCAGGGAGGCTGAAGCTTTCTTT

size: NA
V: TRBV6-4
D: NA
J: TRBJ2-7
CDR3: CASWNRALSYEQYF
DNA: TGTGCCAGCTGGAACAGGGCCCTCTCCTACGAGCAGTACTTC

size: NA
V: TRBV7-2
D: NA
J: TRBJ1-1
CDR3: CASSSTGKASNKLF
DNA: TGTGCCAGCAGCTCCACAGGAAAGGCCTCTAACAAGCTCTTT

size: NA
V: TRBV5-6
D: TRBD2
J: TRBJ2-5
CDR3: CASSPRTSGRAVQETQYF
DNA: TGTGCCAGCAGCCCCAGGACTAGCGGGAGGGCAGTTCAAGAGACCCAGTACTTC

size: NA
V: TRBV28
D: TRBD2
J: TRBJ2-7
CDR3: CASSFGLAGLYEQYF
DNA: TGTGCCAGCAGTTTTGGACTAGCGGGATTGTACGAGCAGTACTTC

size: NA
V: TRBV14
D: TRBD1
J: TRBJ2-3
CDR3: CASSQAGGYRTDTQYF
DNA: TGTGCCAGCAGCCAAGCAGGGGGATATCGCACAGATACGCAGTATTTT

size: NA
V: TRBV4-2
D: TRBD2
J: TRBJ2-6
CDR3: CASSQQTSGGFSGANVLTF
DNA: TGTGCCAGCAGCCAACAGACTAGCGGGGGTTTCTCTGGGGCCAACGTCCTGACTTTC

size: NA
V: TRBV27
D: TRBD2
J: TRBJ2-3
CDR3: CASSSRTSGRAQYF
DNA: TGTGCCAGCAGTTCCCGGACTAGCGGGAGGGCGCAGTATTTT

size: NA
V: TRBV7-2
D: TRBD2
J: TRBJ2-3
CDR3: CASSLMGGITDTQYF
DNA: TGTGCCAGCAGCTTAATGGGAGGGATAACAGATACGCAGTATTTT